This T cell receptor beta chain derives from a study of vaccination and CD4 T cells after COVID-19. Study information: From HCoV-229E, HCoV-OC43, HCoV-NL63 and SARS-CoV-2, overlapping spike peptides were used to stimulate the cells.

The table lists this clonotype with a few counts. Antigen unknown. Sequencing of cultured CD4+ T cell DNA used the Oncomine TCR Beta short-read assay. TCRdb reprocessed the PCR reads with MiXCR, giving one entry per CDR3 protein. The sample has 15,000 to 18,000 distinct CDR3 sequences; roughly 54% are singletons. The sample's treatment: approximately nine-day PBMC culture with coronavirus spike peptide pools or control peptides (ViraFEST assay). This TCR derives from a human donor who had recovered from COVID-19. Sequencing input: CD4+ T cells from blood, cultured in vitro.

CDR3 nucleotide sequence: TGCAGTGCTAGAGATCGTCGCGGACTCTACAATGAGCAGTTCTTC. Its protein is CSARDRRGLYNEQFF. This chain links TRBV20-1 with TRBJ2-1; D perhaps matches TRBD2 (5 bases). The V and J ends lost 0 bases and 3 bases respectively, with 12 bases between them. This CDR3 has 15 residues. Germline V gives CDR1 DFQATT, CDR2 SNEGSKA (reference sequence).